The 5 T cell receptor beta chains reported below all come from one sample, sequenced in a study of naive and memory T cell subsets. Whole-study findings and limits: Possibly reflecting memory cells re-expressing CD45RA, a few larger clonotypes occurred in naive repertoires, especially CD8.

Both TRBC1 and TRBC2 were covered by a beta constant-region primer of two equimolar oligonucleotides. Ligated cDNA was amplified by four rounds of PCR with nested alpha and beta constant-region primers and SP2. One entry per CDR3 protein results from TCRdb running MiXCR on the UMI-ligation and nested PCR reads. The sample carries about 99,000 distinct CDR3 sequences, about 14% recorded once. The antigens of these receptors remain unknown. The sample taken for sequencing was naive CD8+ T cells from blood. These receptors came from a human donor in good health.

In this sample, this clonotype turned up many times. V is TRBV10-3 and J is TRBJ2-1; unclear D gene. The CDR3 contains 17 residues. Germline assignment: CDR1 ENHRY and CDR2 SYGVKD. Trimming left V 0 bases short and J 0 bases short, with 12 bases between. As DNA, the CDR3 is TGTGCCATCAGTGAGTCGAATAGCCCGAGCTCCTACAATGAGCAGTTCTTC. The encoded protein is CAISESNSPSSYNEQFF.

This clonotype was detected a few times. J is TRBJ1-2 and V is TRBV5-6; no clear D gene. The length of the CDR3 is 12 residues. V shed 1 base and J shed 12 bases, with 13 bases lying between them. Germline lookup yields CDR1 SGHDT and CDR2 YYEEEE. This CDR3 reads CASSLRAVQDTF. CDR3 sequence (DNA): TGTGCCAGCAGCTTGAGGGCAGTTCAGGACACCTTC.

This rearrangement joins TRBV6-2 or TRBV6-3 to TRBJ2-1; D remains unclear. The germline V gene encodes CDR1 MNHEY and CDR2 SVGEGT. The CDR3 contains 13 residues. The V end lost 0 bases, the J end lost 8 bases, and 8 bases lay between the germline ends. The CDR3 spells CASSYSSGDEQFF. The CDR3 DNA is TGTGCCAGCAGTTACTCTAGTGGTGATGAGCAGTTCTTC.

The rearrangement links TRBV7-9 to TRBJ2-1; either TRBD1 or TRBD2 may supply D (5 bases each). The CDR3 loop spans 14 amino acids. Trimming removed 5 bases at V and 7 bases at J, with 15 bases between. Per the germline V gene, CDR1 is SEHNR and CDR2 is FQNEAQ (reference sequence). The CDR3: CASSHGTTGNEQFF. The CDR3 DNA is TGTGCCAGCAGCCATGGGACCACCGGGAATGAGCAGTTCTTC.

This CDR3 reads CAIKAPTGVDGYTF. The CDR3 DNA is TGTGCCATCAAAGCCCCAACAGGGGTGGATGGCTACACCTTC. The chain recombines TRBV10-3 with TRBJ1-2; TRBD1 matches at 7 bases. The ends lost 7 bases at V and 6 bases at J; junction bases unmatched: 11. Germline V gene data show CDR1 as ENHRY and CDR2 as SYGVKD. This CDR3 contains 14 residues.